This T cell receptor beta chain was captured by sequencing in a study of blood T cell repertoires in COVID-19. Overall study: PBMCs, B-cell-depleted T cells, or T cells provided the cDNA or gDNA that made up the material.

The CDR3 is 15 residues long. Trimming cost V 2 bases and J 0 bases, with 9 bases left between them. Germline values: CDR1 MNHEY, CDR2 SVGEGT. The table came from immunoSEQ multiplex PCR; TCRdb's copy has only in-frame clones and leaves some out. The sample consists of approximately 280,000 clones, 90% of them appearing once. Only a few counts were recorded for this clone. Adults between roughly 18 and 95 years of age took part from about two dozen US areas. This TCR was sampled from a woman between 18 and 29 years old with acute COVID-19. J is TRBJ2-3 and V is TRBV6-2 or TRBV6-3; D gene unclear. Material for sequencing was PBMCs or T cells enriched from blood (not recorded which). The CDR3, as DNA: TGTGCCAGCAGTTACGGGCAATCTAGCACAGATACGCAGTATTTT. This codes for CASSYGQSSTDTQYF.